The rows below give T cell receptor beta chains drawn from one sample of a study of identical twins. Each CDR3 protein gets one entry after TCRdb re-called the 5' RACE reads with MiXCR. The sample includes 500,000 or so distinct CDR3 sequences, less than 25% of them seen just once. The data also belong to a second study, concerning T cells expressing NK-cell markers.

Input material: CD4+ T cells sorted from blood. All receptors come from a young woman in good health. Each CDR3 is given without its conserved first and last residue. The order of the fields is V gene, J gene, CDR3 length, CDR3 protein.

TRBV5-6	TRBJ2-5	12	ASSLRLGSMPQY
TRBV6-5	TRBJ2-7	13	ASSSPQSGRYEQY
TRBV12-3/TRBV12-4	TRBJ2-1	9	ASSLGTSEF
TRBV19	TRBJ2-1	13	ASSIKGTGYNEQF
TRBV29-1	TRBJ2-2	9	GYLNSGELF
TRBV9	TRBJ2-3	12	ASSERLNKDTQY
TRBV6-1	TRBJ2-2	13	ASRTGRSNTGELF
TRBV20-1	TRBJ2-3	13	SASGDRTLTDTQY
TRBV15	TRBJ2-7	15	ATSRFAGTSGTYEQY
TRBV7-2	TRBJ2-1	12	ASSLRVGHNEQF
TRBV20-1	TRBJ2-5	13	SASERQAIGETQY
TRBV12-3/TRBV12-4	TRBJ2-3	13	ASSPYRGPTDTQY
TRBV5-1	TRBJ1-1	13	ASSNPGQGTTEAF
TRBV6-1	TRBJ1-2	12	ASRPGGGSYGYT